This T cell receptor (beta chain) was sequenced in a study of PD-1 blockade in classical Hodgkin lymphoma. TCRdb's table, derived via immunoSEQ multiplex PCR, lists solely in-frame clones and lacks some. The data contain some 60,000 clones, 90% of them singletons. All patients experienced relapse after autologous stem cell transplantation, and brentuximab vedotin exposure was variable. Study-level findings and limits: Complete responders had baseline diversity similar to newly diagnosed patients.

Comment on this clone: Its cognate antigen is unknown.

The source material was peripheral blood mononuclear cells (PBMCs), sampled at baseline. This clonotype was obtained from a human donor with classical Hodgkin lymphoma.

CDR3 bases: TGTGCCAGCAGCTTAGGCGACGGGAGGTGGGGAGAGACCGGGGAGCTGTTTTTT. Amino acid sequence: CASSLGDGRWGETGELFF. V gene TRBV13 combines with J gene TRBJ2-2, with 7 bases identical to TRBD2. Germline trimming cut 0 bases from V and 5 bases from J; bases unmatched to any gene: 12. The CDR3 totals 18 residues. Germline CDR1 PRHDT, CDR2 FYEKMQ (reference sequence).